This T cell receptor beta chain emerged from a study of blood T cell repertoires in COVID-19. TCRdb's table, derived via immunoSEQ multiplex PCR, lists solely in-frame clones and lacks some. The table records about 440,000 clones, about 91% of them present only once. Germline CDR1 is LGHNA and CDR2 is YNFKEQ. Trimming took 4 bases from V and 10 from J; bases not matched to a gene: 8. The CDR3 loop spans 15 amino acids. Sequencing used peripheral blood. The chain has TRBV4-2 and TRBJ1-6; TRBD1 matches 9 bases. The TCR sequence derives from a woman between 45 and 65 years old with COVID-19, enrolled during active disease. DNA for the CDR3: TGTGCCAGCAGCCCGCGGACAGGGGATTGGTCACCCCTCCACTTT. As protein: CASSPRTGDWSPLHF.